This T cell receptor (beta chain) was observed in a study of blood T cell repertoires in COVID-19. On the study more broadly: The United States, Italy and Spain provided the acute and convalescent COVID-19 samples. Sources were T cells, B-cell-depleted T cells, or PBMCs; the material itself was cDNA or gDNA.

Between the trimmed V and J ends, which lost 4 bases and 7 bases, there was a span of 13 bases. There are 13 residues in the CDR3. Germline loops: CDR1 SQVTM, CDR2 ANQGSEA. Original data processing: By means of reference gene primer amplification, nucleated cell counts were estimated. Profiled with immunoSEQ multiplex PCR; TCRdb holds only in-frame clones, not every one. The DNA gave D and trimming, while V, J and clone size come from that table. The table includes 150,000 to 200,000 clones, less than 85% detected once. The V and J genes are TRBV29-1 and TRBJ1-4, with D maybe TRBD1 (6 bases). This clonotype originated in a human donor with acute or convalescent COVID-19. The donor label of this sample is uncertain. The material sequenced was peripheral blood. CDR3 bases: TGCAGCGTTGTGAAGGGGGATGGTGAAAAACTGTTTTTT. It codes for CSVVKGDGEKLFF.